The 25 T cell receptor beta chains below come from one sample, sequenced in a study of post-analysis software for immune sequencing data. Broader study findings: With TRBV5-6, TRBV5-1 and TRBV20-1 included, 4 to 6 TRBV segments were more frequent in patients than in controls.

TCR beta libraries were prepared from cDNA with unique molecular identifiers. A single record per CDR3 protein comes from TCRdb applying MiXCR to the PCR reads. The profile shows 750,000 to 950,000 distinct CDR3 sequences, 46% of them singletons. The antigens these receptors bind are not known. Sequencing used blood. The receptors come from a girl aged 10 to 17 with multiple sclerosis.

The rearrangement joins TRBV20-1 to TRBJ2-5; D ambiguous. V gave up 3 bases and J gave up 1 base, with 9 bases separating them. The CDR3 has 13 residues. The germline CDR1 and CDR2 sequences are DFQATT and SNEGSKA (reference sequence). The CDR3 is CSASNNPQETQYF. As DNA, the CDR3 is TGCAGTGCTAGTAACAATCCCCAAGAGACCCAGTACTTC.

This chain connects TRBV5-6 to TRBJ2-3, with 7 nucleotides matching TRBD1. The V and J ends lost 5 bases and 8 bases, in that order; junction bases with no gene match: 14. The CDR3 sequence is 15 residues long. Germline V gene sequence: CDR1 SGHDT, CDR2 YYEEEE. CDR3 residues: CASSGDSDIIGTQYF. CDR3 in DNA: TGTGCCAGCAGTGGGGACAGCGACATTATTGGTACGCAGTATTTT. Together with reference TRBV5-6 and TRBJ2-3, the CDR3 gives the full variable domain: DAGVTQSPTHLIKTRGQQVTLRCSPKSGHDTVSWYQQALGQGPQFIFQYYEEEERQRGNFPDRFSGHQFPNYSSELNVNALLLGDSALYLCASSGDSDIIGTQYFGPGTRLTVL.

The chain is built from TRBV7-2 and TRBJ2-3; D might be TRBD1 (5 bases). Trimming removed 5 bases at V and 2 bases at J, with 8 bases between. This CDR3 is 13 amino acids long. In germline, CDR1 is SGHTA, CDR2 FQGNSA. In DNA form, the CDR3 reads TGTGCCAGCAGCGTACAGGACACAGATACGCAGTATTTT. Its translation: CASSVQDTDTQYF. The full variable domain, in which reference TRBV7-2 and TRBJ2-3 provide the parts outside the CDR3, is GAGVSQSPSNKVTEKGKDVELRCDPISGHTALYWYRQSLGQGLEFLIYFQGNSAPDKSGLPSDRFSAERTGGSVSTLTIQRTQQEDSAVYLCASSVQDTDTQYFGPGTRLTVL.

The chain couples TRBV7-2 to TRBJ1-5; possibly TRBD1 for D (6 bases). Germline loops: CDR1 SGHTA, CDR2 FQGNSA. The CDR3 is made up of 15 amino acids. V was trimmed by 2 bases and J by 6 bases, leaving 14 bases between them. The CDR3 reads CASSLNRGGGQPQHF. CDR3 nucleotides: TGTGCCAGCAGCTTAAATCGGGGGGGCGGTCAGCCCCAGCATTTT.

The CDR3 DNA is TGCAGCGTAGAGACTAGCGGGAGTAGAGCAGATACGCAGTATTTT. As protein: CSVETSGSRADTQYF. The gene calls are TRBV29-1 and TRBJ2-3, with TRBD2 matching 12 bases. J gave up 4 bases and V 6 bases, and 8 bases lay outside the gene matches. Germline V gene lookup returns CDR1 SQVTM and CDR2 ANQGSEA. The CDR3 consists of 15 residues.

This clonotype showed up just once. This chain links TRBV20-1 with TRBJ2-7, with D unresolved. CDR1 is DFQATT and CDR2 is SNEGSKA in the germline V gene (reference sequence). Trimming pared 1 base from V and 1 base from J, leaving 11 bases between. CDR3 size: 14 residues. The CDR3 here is CSARVSGWSYEQYF. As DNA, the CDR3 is TGCAGTGCTAGAGTGAGTGGTTGGTCCTACGAGCAGTACTTC.

CDR3 residues: CATRKLAASSYNEQFF. The DNA for the CDR3 is TGTGCCACCAGGAAACTAGCGGCCAGCTCCTACAATGAGCAGTTCTTC. The chain couples TRBV24-1 to TRBJ2-1; 8 nucleotides line up with TRBD2. This CDR3 comprises 16 residues. Germline CDR1 KGHDR, CDR2 SFDVKD. V lost 7 bases and J lost 0; bases outside the gene matches: 7.

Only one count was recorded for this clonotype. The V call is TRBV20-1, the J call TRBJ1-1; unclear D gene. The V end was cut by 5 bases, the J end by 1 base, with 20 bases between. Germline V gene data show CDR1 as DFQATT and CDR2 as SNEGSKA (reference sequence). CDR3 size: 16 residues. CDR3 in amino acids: CSAALFDTAWNTEAFF. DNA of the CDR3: TGCAGTGCTGCCCTTTTTGACACGGCCTGGAACACTGAAGCTTTCTTT.

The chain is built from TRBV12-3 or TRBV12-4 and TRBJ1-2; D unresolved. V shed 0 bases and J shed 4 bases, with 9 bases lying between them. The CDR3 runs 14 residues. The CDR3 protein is CASSLASATYGYTF. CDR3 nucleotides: TGTGCCAGCAGTTTAGCGAGCGCGACCTATGGCTACACCTTC.

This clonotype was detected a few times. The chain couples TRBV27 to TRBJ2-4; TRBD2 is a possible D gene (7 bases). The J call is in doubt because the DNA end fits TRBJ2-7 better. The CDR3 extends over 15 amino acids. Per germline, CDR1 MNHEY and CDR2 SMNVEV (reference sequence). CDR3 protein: CASSYNRGAGYEQYF. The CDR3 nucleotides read TGTGCCAGCAGCTACAATCGGGGGGCGGGGTACGAGCAGTACTTC.

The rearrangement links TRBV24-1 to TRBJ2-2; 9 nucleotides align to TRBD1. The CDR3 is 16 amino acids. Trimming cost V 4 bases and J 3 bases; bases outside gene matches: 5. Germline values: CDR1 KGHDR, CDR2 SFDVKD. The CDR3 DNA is TGTGCCACCAGTGACTTGGGACAGGGACACACCGGGGAGCTGTTTTTT. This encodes CATSDLGQGHTGELFF.

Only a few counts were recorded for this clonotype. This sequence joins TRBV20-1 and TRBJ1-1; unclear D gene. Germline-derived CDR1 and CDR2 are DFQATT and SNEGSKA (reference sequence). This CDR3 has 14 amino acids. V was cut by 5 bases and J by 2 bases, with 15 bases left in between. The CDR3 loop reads CSAFSRRGNTEAFF. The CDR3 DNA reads TGCAGTGCTTTTTCGAGGCGAGGAAACACTGAAGCTTTCTTT.

CDR3 residues: CSVEGRATEAFF. The DNA of the CDR3 is TGCAGCGTTGAGGGGAGAGCCACTGAAGCTTTCTTT. This chain links TRBV29-1 with TRBJ1-1; D gene uncertain. V shed 3 bases and J shed 4 bases, with 9 bases lying between them. The CDR3 is 12 residues long. In germline, CDR1 is SQVTM, CDR2 ANQGSEA.

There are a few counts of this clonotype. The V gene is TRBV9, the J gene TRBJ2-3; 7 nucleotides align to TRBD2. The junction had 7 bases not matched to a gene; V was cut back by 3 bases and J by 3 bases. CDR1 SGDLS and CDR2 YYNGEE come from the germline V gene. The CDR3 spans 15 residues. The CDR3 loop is CASSAWEGQTDTQYF. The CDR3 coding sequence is TGTGCCAGCAGCGCCTGGGAGGGCCAGACAGATACGCAGTATTTT.

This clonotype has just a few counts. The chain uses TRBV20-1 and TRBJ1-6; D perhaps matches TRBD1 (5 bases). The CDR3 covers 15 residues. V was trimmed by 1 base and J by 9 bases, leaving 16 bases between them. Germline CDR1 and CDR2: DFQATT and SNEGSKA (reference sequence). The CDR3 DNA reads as TGCAGTGCTAGAGGCCCCGGGACGATAAGTTCACCCCTCCACTTT. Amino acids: CSARGPGTISSPLHF.

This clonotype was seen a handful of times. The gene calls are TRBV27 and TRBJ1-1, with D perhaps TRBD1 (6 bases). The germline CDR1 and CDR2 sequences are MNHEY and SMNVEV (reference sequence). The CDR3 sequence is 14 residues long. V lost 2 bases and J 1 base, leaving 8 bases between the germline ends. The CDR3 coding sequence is TGTGCCAGCAGTTTAGAGGGGGGGAACACTGAAGCTTTCTTT. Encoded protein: CASSLEGGNTEAFF.

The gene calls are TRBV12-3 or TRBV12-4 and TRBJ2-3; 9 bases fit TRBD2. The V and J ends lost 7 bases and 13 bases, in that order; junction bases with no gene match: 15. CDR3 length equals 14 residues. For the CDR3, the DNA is TGTGCCAGCACCTATAGCGGGAGAACAGATGCGGAGTATTTT. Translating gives CASTYSGRTDAEYF.

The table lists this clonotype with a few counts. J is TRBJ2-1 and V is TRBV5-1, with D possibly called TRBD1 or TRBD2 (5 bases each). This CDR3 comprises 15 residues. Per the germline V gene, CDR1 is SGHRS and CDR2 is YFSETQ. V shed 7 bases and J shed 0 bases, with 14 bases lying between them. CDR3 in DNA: TGCGCCAGCGGCAGGGACGTGGGCTCCTACAATGAGCAGTTCTTC. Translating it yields CASGRDVGSYNEQFF. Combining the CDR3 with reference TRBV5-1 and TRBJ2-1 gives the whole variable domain KAGVTQTPRYLIKTRGQQVTLSCSPISGHRSVSWYQQTPGQGLQFLFEYFSETQRNKGNFPGRFSGRQFSNSRSEMNVSTLELGDSALYLCASGRDVGSYNEQFFGPGTRLTVL.

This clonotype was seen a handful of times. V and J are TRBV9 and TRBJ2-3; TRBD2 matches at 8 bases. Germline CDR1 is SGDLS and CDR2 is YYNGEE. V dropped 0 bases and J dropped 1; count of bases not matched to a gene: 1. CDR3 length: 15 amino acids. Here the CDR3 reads CASSVGAGGTDTQYF. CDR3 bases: TGTGCCAGCAGCGTAGGAGCGGGAGGCACAGATACGCAGTATTTT.

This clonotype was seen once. CDR3 DNA: TGTGCCAGCAGCTTTACGTCAGAGACCCAGTACTTC. Translating gives CASSFTSETQYF. The chain employs TRBV7-9 and TRBJ2-5; the D is unclear. Germline V gene data show CDR1 as SEHNR and CDR2 as FQNEAQ (reference sequence). The V end lost 3 bases, the J end lost 4 bases, and 6 bases lay between the germline ends. This CDR3 is 12 amino acids long.

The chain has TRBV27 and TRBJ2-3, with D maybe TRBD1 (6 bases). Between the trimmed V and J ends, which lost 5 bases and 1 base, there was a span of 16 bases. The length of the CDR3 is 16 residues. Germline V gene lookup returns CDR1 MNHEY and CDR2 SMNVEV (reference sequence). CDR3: CASSAETGFGTDTQYF. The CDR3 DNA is TGTGCCAGCAGTGCGGAGACAGGATTTGGCACAGATACGCAGTATTTT.

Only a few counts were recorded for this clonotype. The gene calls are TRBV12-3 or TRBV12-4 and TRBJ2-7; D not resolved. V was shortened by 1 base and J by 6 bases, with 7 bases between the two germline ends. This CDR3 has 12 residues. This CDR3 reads CASSLDFVEQYF. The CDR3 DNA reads TGTGCCAGCAGTTTAGATTTTGTCGAGCAGTACTTC.

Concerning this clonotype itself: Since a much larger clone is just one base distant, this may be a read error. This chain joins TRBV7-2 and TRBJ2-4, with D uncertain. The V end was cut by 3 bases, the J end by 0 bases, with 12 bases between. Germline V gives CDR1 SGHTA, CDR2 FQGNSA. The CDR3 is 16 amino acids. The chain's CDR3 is CTSSFSVVLAKNIQYF. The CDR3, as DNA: TGTACCAGCAGCTTCTCGGTAGTCTTAGCCAAAAACATTCAGTACTTC.

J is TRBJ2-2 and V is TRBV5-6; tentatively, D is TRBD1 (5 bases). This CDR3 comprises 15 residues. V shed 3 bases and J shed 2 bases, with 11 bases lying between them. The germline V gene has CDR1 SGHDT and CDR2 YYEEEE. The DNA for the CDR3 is TGTGCCAGCAGCTGGGGCAGGGTTAACACCGGGGAGCTGTTTTTT. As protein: CASSWGRVNTGELFF.

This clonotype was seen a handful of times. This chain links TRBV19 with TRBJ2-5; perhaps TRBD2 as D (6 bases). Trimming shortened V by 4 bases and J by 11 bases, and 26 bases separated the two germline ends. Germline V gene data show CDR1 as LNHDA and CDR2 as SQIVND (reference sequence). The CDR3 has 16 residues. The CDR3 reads CASSNLATPGVGEQYF. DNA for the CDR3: TGTGCCAGTAGTAATCTAGCGACCCCTGGTGTGGGGGAGCAGTACTTC. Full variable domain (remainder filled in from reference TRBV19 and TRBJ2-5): DGGITQSPKYLFRKEGQNVTLSCEQNLNHDAMYWYRQDPGQGLRLIYYSQIVNDFQKGDIAEGYSVSREKKESFPLTVTSAQKNPTAFYLCASSNLATPGVGEQYFGPGTRLLVL.